A single sample is the source of the 25 T cell receptor beta chains below, sequenced in a study of blood T cells in healthy people across ages. PCR was performed a second time for roughly 7 to 11 cycles using a sample-barcoded 5' primer and a J-beta primer mix. Using its own MiXCR run on the 5' RACE reads, TCRdb lists one record per CDR3 protein. In the table there are approximately 1,700,000 distinct CDR3 sequences, about 39% of which are singletons. Input material: blood. These receptors were obtained from a human donor in good health.

Concerning this clonotype itself: A single base separates this from a much larger clone, so it may be a read error. V gene TRBV11-2 combines with J gene TRBJ2-7; D ambiguous. Germline values: CDR1 SGHAT, CDR2 FQNNGV. There are 14 residues in the CDR3. CDR3 nucleotide sequence: TGTGCCAGCAGCTGGCAAGAAGCCTCTTACGAGCGGTACTTC. This encodes CASSWQEASYERYF.

In this sample, this clonotype turned up once. The genes are TRBV12-3 or TRBV12-4 and TRBJ1-1, with D possibly being TRBD1 (5 bases). This CDR3 is 14 amino acids long. V was clipped by 4 bases and J by 0 bases, with 9 bases between them. In nucleotides, the CDR3 is TGTGCCAGCAGTTGGGGGAAGATGAACACTGAAGCTTTCTTT. Encoded protein: CASSWGKMNTEAFF.

This clonotype was observed a single time. The rearrangement uses TRBV28 and TRBJ1-6, with 9 nucleotides matching TRBD1. This CDR3 has 15 residues. The ends lost 7 bases at V and 6 bases at J; junction bases unmatched: 7. Per the germline V gene, CDR1 is MDHEN and CDR2 is SYDVKM. The CDR3 bases are TGTGCCAGCACTAGCCGGACAGGGGCTAATTCACCCCTCCACTTT. It is translated as CASTSRTGANSPLHF.

V and J are TRBV20-1 and TRBJ2-3; the D gene is possibly TRBD2 (7 bases). The V end lost 6 bases, the J end lost 0 bases, and 13 bases lay between the germline ends. Germline CDR1 DFQATT, CDR2 SNEGSKA (reference sequence). This CDR3 contains 14 residues. The chain's CDR3 is CSARGGHSTDTQYF. The CDR3, as DNA: TGCAGTGCGCGCGGGGGCCATAGCACAGATACGCAGTATTTT.

This clonotype occurred a few times. This rearrangement joins TRBV6-1 to TRBJ2-1; TRBD2 aligns across 12 bases. The germline gives CDR1 MNHNS, CDR2 SASEGT. J gave up 4 bases and V 7 bases, and 5 bases lay outside the gene matches. CDR3 length: 15 amino acids. Written as DNA, the CDR3 is TGTGCCAGCAATATTGGGACTAGCGGGTACAATGAGCAGTTCTTC. This sequence encodes CASNIGTSGYNEQFF.

On this clonotype: Being one base from a much bigger clone, this may be a read error. This chain uses TRBV29-1 with TRBJ2-7, with D maybe TRBD2 (5 bases). Germline CDR1 SQVTM, CDR2 ANQGSEA. V was pared by 4 bases and J by 5 bases, with 15 bases between. CDR3 size: 13 residues. The CDR3 DNA follows: TGCAGCGTTGCTACTGGGAGTAGTCACGAGCAGTACTTC. Translating gives CSVATGSSHEQYF.

The sample holds a few counts of this clonotype. The chain employs TRBV30 and TRBJ1-2; D ambiguous. Per the germline V gene, CDR1 is GTSNPN and CDR2 is SVGIG (reference sequence). This CDR3 comprises 13 residues. The ends were cut back, 5 bases at V and 3 bases at J, with 13 bases in the middle. CDR3: CAWQDLGDYGYTF. The CDR3 coding sequence is TGTGCCTGGCAGGACTTAGGTGACTATGGCTACACCTTC.

V usage is TRBV25-1 and J usage is TRBJ1-1; D not resolved. V was cut by 2 bases and J by 3 bases, with 10 bases left in between. From germline, CDR1 is MGHDK and CDR2 SYGVNS. The CDR3 extends over 14 amino acids. The CDR3, as DNA: TGTGCCAGCAGTGAAGAAGCGGTCTACACTGAAGCTTTCTTT. This codes for CASSEEAVYTEAFF.

This clonotype has more than one count but fewer than ten. The chain recombines TRBV5-1 with TRBJ2-1; 7 nucleotides align to TRBD1. This CDR3 has 15 amino acids. J was trimmed by 0 bases and V by 4 bases; bases with no gene match: 4. Germline V gene sequence: CDR1 SGHRS, CDR2 YFSETQ. The CDR3 bases are TGCGCCAGCAGCCAGACAGGGAACTCCTACAATGAGCAGTTCTTC. Its translation: CASSQTGNSYNEQFF.

The CDR3 spells CASSFMRPSGANVLTF. The CDR3, as DNA: TGTGCCAGCAGCTTCATGAGGCCCTCTGGGGCCAACGTCCTGACTTTC. This chain joins TRBV7-8 and TRBJ2-6; D remains ambiguous. The V gene's germline CDR1 is SGHVS and CDR2 FQNEAQ. Deletions cut 3 bases from V and 0 bases from J, with 9 bases between. The CDR3 runs 16 residues.

J is TRBJ2-3 and V is TRBV28; 7 bases fit TRBD2. Unmatched junction bases numbered 6, after V lost 7 bases and J lost 2 bases. This CDR3 has 14 amino acids. The germline V gene encodes CDR1 MDHEN and CDR2 SYDVKM. Here the CDR3 DNA reads TGTGCCAGCAATAGCGGGTCGCACACAGATACGCAGTATTTT. Its protein product is CASNSGSHTDTQYF.

V and J are TRBV5-6 and TRBJ1-2; no reliable D call. Trimming cost V 4 bases and J 8 bases, with 15 bases left between them. Germline V gives CDR1 SGHDT, CDR2 YYEEEE. The CDR3 has 13 residues. For the CDR3, the DNA is TGTGCCAGCAGCCTTCCGGAGGGTAACGGCTACACCTTC. Encoded protein: CASSLPEGNGYTF.

The chain combines TRBV7-9 with TRBJ1-6, with D maybe TRBD1 (6 bases). CDR3 length: 15 amino acids. V was cut by 5 bases and J by 10 bases, with 18 bases left in between. Germline CDR1 SEHNR, CDR2 FQNEAQ (reference sequence). CDR3 region: CASSPEFRGISPLHF. The CDR3 DNA reads TGTGCCAGCAGCCCCGAATTCAGGGGTATATCACCCCTCCACTTT.

This clonotype was observed once. An end of the junction does not agree with germline; a read error may underlie this. CDR3 sequence: CASSQEETRYGYTF. The CDR3 nucleotides are TGCGCCAGTAGCCAAGAGGAGACACGCTATGGCTACACCTTC. The chain uses TRBV4-1 and TRBJ1-2; D not certain. The length of the CDR3 is 14 residues. Germline CDR1 reads MGHRA; CDR2 reads YSYEKL.

V gene TRBV29-1 combines with J gene TRBJ1-2; D possibly corresponds to TRBD1 (5 bases). Germline-derived CDR1 and CDR2 are SQVTM and ANQGSEA. V was cut by 3 bases and J by 2 bases, with 7 bases left in between. This CDR3 spans 12 amino acids. CDR3 sequence reads: CSVDDRNYGYTF. The CDR3 DNA is TGCAGCGTTGATGACAGAAACTATGGCTACACCTTC.

This chain links TRBV12-3 or TRBV12-4 with TRBJ2-5; the D gene could be TRBD1 or TRBD2 (5 bases each). Deletions cut 6 bases from V and 11 bases from J, with 25 bases between. The CDR3 length is 15 residues. CDR3 in amino acids: CASRPSGTPYGEQYF. The DNA for the CDR3 is TGTGCCAGCAGGCCTTCAGGGACCCCCTATGGGGAGCAGTACTTC.

Points on this clonotype: Germline is not matched at one junction end, which may reflect a read error. This chain connects TRBV12-5 to TRBJ1-2, with D tentatively TRBD1 (6 bases). Germline V gene data show CDR1 as LGHNT and CDR2 as FRNRAP. The CDR3 has 16 amino acids. The CDR3 bases are TGTGCTGGTGGTTTGGCGTCAGGGGAAGGAGTACGGGGCTACACCTTC. Encoded protein: CAGGLASGEGVRGYTF.

The genes are TRBV4-1 and TRBJ2-7, with D perhaps matching TRBD1 or TRBD2 (5 bases each). With 4 bases removed from V and 4 bases from J, the gap between germline ends came to 14 bases. CDR3 length: 14 residues. Germline V lookup: CDR1 MGHRA, CDR2 YSYEKL. The CDR3 DNA is TGCGCCAGCAGCCCACCGGGACGAGATTACGAGCAGTACTTC. This sequence encodes CASSPPGRDYEQYF.

Only a few counts were recorded for this clonotype. CDR3: CASGEGWNTEAFF. In nucleotides, the CDR3 is TGTGCCAGCGGGGAGGGGTGGAACACTGAAGCTTTCTTT. The chain recombines TRBV6-5 with TRBJ1-1; D might be TRBD1 (5 bases). V was cut by 8 bases and J by 1 base, with 11 bases left in between. The CDR3 spans 13 residues. Germline-derived CDR1 and CDR2 are MNHEY and SVGAGI.

The CDR3 reads CASSFSIDGQFF. Written as DNA, the CDR3 is TGTGCCAGCAGCTTTTCAATCGATGGGCAGTTCTTC. J is TRBJ2-1 and V is TRBV7-8; D not certain. The CDR3 is made up of 12 amino acids. Germline V gives CDR1 SGHVS, CDR2 FQNEAQ. V was clipped by 3 bases and J by 12 bases, with 12 bases between them.

This chain connects TRBV5-1 to TRBJ1-2; D gene uncertain. V lost 0 bases, J lost 8 bases, and 14 bases lay in between. Germline V CDR1 and CDR2: SGHRS, YFSETQ. The CDR3 length is 14 residues. The CDR3, as DNA: TGCGCCAGCAGCTTGGGGGATAGGCAATTGGGCTACACCTTC. It yields the protein CASSLGDRQLGYTF.

The chain links TRBV4-1 to TRBJ1-2; D unresolved. Germline V lookup: CDR1 MGHRA, CDR2 YSYEKL. Trimming left V 4 bases short and J 2 bases short, with 14 bases between. The CDR3 has 15 amino acids. In DNA, the CDR3 is TGCGCCAGCAGCCCCAAGCAACAGAAGAACTATGGCTACACCTTC. Translating it yields CASSPKQQKNYGYTF.

The J gene is TRBJ2-3, the V gene TRBV20-1; D is tentatively TRBD1 or TRBD2 (5 bases each). The CDR3 extends over 17 amino acids. Germline assignment: CDR1 DFQATT and CDR2 SNEGSKA (reference sequence). The V gene lost 2 bases and the J gene lost 2 bases, with 20 bases spanning the gap. The CDR3 region is CSARNTGTTGLTDTQYF. Here the CDR3 DNA reads TGCAGTGCTAGAAACACCGGGACCACGGGCCTCACAGATACGCAGTATTTT.

The chain employs TRBV29-1 and TRBJ2-4; 7 bases are a match to TRBD1. The J call is uncertain, as TRBJ2-7 better fits the DNA end. CDR1 SQVTM and CDR2 ANQGSEA come from the germline V gene. CDR3 length: 13 residues. The CDR3 region is CSVPGTESYEQYF. The CDR3 nucleotides are TGCAGCGTTCCCGGGACAGAATCCTACGAGCAGTACTTC.

As DNA, the CDR3 is TGTGCCAGCAGTGATTTCAGTTATGGCTACACCTTC. Amino acids: CASSDFSYGYTF. The V and J genes are TRBV6-1 and TRBJ1-2; D unclear. Germline-derived CDR1 and CDR2 are MNHNS and SASEGT. This CDR3 has 12 residues. V was cut by 3 bases and J by 5 bases, with 7 bases left in between.